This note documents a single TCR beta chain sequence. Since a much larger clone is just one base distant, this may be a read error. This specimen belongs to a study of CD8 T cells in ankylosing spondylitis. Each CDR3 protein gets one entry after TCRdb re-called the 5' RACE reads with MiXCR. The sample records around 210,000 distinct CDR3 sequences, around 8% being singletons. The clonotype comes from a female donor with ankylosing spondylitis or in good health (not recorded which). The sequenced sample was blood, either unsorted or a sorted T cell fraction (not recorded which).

Here the CDR3 reads CASTIDRESYNEQFF. The CDR3 region has the DNA TGTGCCAGTACCATTGACAGGGAGTCCTACAATGAGCAGTTCTTC. The chain recombines TRBV19 with TRBJ2-1; 7 bases match TRBD1. V lost 7 bases and J lost 1; bases outside the gene matches: 7. Germline loops: CDR1 LNHDA, CDR2 SQIVND (reference sequence). The CDR3 is 15 residues long.